Presented here are 18 T cell receptor beta chains from one specimen sequenced in a study of T cell responses to AZD1222 COVID-19 vaccine. TCRdb keeps only in-frame clones here, not all; method: immunoSEQ multiplex PCR. The sample yields around 90,000 clones, about 88% seen once. The starting material was peripheral blood, obtained on day 0 of AZD1222 vaccination. The receptors shown here come from an adult in good health.

V gene TRBV5-1 combines with J gene TRBJ2-1; TRBD2 might be the D (6 bases). V dropped 0 bases and J dropped 6 bases, with 10 bases sitting between them. The CDR3 contains 14 residues. CDR1 and CDR2 from the germline V gene are SGHRS and YFSETQ. The CDR3: CASSLGMGGNEQFF. Written as DNA, the CDR3 is TGCGCCAGCAGCTTGGGTATGGGGGGCAATGAGCAGTTCTTC.

The V and J genes are TRBV28 and TRBJ1-2; possibly TRBD1 for D (5 bases). The CDR3 has 13 amino acids. V lost 3 bases and J lost 5, with 10 bases in between. The germline V gene encodes CDR1 MDHEN and CDR2 SYDVKM. The CDR3 spells CASSFVGVYGYTF. Here the CDR3 DNA reads TGTGCCAGCAGTTTCGTAGGGGTTTATGGCTACACCTTC.

The chain has TRBV6-5 and TRBJ2-7; 8 nucleotides line up with TRBD1. CDR3 length equals 13 residues. Germline-derived CDR1 and CDR2 are MNHEY and SVGAGI. J was trimmed by 7 bases and V by 10 bases; bases with no gene match: 12. The CDR3 loop reads CATHRAGGWEQYF. DNA of the CDR3: TGTGCCACCCACCGAGCAGGGGGCTGGGAGCAGTACTTC.

V is TRBV19 and J is TRBJ2-3; perhaps TRBD1 as D (6 bases). This CDR3 comprises 15 residues. Trimming removed 3 bases at V and 2 bases at J, with 12 bases between. Germline loops: CDR1 LNHDA, CDR2 SQIVND (reference sequence). CDR3 in amino acids: CASSMGAAYTDTQYF. CDR3 nucleotide sequence: TGTGCCAGTAGTATGGGGGCGGCCTACACAGATACGCAGTATTTT.

The chain links TRBV20-1 to TRBJ2-3; no clear D gene. The CDR3 consists of 11 residues. CDR1 is DFQATT and CDR2 is SNEGSKA in the germline V gene (reference sequence). Trimming took off 1 base at V and 5 bases at J, with 4 bases between the two ends. The CDR3 sequence is CSARGVDTQYF. In nucleotides, the CDR3 is TGCAGTGCTAGAGGCGTAGATACGCAGTATTTT.

This chain uses TRBV7-3 with TRBJ2-5; D unclear. V lost 2 bases and J 3 bases, leaving 7 bases between the germline ends. This CDR3 is 13 amino acids long. Looked up from germline, CDR1 is SGHTA and CDR2 is FQGTGA. CDR3 DNA sequence: TGTGCCAGCAGCTTAGGGAATGAAGAGACCCAGTACTTC. Translation: CASSLGNEETQYF.

The chain couples TRBV13 to TRBJ1-1; D gene unclear. V lost 2 bases, J lost 6 bases, and 10 bases lay in between. Germline V CDR1 and CDR2: PRHDT, FYEKMQ (reference sequence). The CDR3 totals 13 residues. The CDR3 DNA follows: TGTGCCAGCAGCTTAAAACAGATCGCTGAAGCTTTCTTT. It encodes CASSLKQIAEAFF.

V gene TRBV7-8 combines with J gene TRBJ2-7; TRBD1 is a possible D gene (5 bases). V lost 3 bases, J lost 2 bases, and 11 bases lay in between. The germline gives CDR1 SGHVS, CDR2 FQNEAQ. The CDR3 is made up of 14 amino acids. The CDR3 loop is CASSFLQEPYEQYF. CDR3 DNA: TGTGCCAGCAGCTTCTTACAGGAACCCTACGAGCAGTACTTC.

This chain joins TRBV29-1 and TRBJ2-1, with 8 nucleotides matching TRBD2. Germline-derived CDR1 and CDR2 are SQVTM and ANQGSEA. J was trimmed by 4 bases and V by 2 bases; bases with no gene match: 7. This CDR3 is built from 15 residues. This CDR3 reads CSVELLAALYNEQFF. DNA for the CDR3: TGCAGCGTTGAATTACTAGCGGCTCTTTACAATGAGCAGTTCTTC.

As to this clone: The junction departs from germline at one end; a sequencing error may be responsible. The chain links TRBV7-2 to TRBJ2-3, with 8 bases lining up with TRBD2. CDR1 is SGHTA and CDR2 is FQGNSA in the germline V gene. The CDR3 is 17 residues long. CDR3 loop: CASRLDSGAPGTDTQYF. The CDR3 nucleotides are TGTGCCAGCAGATTAGATAGCGGGGCCCCAGGCACAGATACGCAGTATTTT.

The rearrangement links TRBV6-4 to TRBJ2-1, with 12 positions matching TRBD2. Germline trimming cut 5 bases from V and 5 bases from J; bases unmatched to any gene: 7. Germline V CDR1 and CDR2: MRHNA, SNTAGT. The CDR3 is 16 residues long. The CDR3 DNA reads as TGTGCCAGCAGTCCTAGCGGGGGGGCCCCTCACAATGAGCAGTTCTTC. It is translated as CASSPSGGAPHNEQFF.

The rearrangement joins TRBV19 to TRBJ2-5; possibly TRBD1 for D (5 bases). CDR1 and CDR2 (germline): LNHDA, SQIVND (reference sequence). The CDR3 consists of 13 residues. V was clipped by 5 bases and J by 5 bases, with 12 bases between them. The CDR3 sequence is CASSYGRVETQYF. The CDR3, as DNA: TGTGCCAGTAGTTATGGCAGGGTCGAGACCCAGTACTTC.

The V and J genes are TRBV12-3 or TRBV12-4 and TRBJ2-1, with D possibly being TRBD2 (6 bases). Trimming removed 3 bases at V and 4 bases at J, with 7 bases between. The CDR3 runs to 13 residues. The CDR3: CASSFAGYNEQFF. The CDR3 bases are TGTGCCAGCAGTTTCGCGGGGTACAATGAGCAGTTCTTC.

The chain employs TRBV2 and TRBJ1-6; D not certain. CDR3 length equals 15 residues. Germline loops: CDR1 SNHLY, CDR2 FYNNEI. Trimming took off 6 bases at V and 6 bases at J, with 15 bases between the two ends. In DNA form, the CDR3 reads TGTGCCAGCAGGGACCCCTCGTCGGGTAATTCACCCCTCCACTTT. Translation gives CASRDPSSGNSPLHF.

The rearrangement links TRBV5-4 to TRBJ2-5; D is unclear. V was pared by 0 bases and J by 6 bases, with 12 bases between. CDR1 is SGHNT, CDR2 YYREEE, per germline (reference sequence). This CDR3 region has 14 residues. The CDR3, as DNA: TGTGCCAGCAGCTTGGAACTGTCCGAACAGACCCAGTACTTC. Translating it yields CASSLELSEQTQYF.

V gene TRBV10-1 combines with J gene TRBJ2-5; D not certain. This CDR3 has 15 amino acids. V lost 3 bases to trimming and J lost 3 bases, with 14 bases between them. From germline, CDR1 is WNHNN and CDR2 SYGVQD (reference sequence). The CDR3 bases are TGCGCCAGCAGTGAATCTGGTGGGTCGAAAGAGACCCAGTACTTC. Amino acid sequence: CASSESGGSKETQYF.

This chain connects TRBV19 to TRBJ1-3; no definite D call. This CDR3 contains 13 residues. Germline V gene data show CDR1 as LNHDA and CDR2 as SQIVND (reference sequence). Trimming stripped 8 bases from V and 3 bases from J, with 11 bases between. The CDR3 loop reads CASARLGGNTIYF. The CDR3 region has the DNA TGTGCCAGTGCGAGGTTAGGTGGAAACACCATATATTTT. The whole variable domain, remainder taken from reference TRBV19 and TRBJ1-3, is DGGITQSPKYLFRKEGQNVTLSCEQNLNHDAMYWYRQDPGQGLRLIYYSQIVNDFQKGDIAEGYSVSREKKESFPLTVTSAQKNPTAFYLCASARLGGNTIYFGEGSWLTVV.

The chain carries TRBV10-3 and TRBJ2-4; TRBD1 matches at 9 bases. The ends lost 2 bases at V and 6 bases at J; junction bases unmatched: 5. The germline CDR1 and CDR2 sequences are ENHRY and SYGVKD. This CDR3 is 15 amino acids long. CDR3 in amino acids: CAISEGQGIGNIQYF. The CDR3 DNA follows: TGTGCCATCAGTGAGGGACAGGGGATCGGAAACATTCAGTACTTC.